The clone carrying this TCR beta chain has only a few counts. Its antigen is currently unknown. Amplification yielded TCR beta CDR3 regions, with RNA transcripts as the source. HTBI primers were employed in a first-round RT-PCR of the TCR CDR3. TCRdb passed the multiplex PCR reads through MiXCR, listing each CDR3 protein once. The repertoire has approximately 530,000 distinct CDR3 sequences, just under 20% of them found once; the top ten carry approximately 50%. Per germline, CDR1 MDHEN and CDR2 SYDVKM. The CDR3 contains 15 residues. Trimming at V came to 5 bases and at J to 2 bases, leaving 7 bases not matched to a gene. The sample belongs to a study of T cells in Graves' hyperthyroidism and ophthalmopathy. Study conclusions and caveats: Researchers found most expanded thyroid clonotypes above 0.001 in blood as well. For ophthalmopathy, model prediction preceded onset by a median approximately 6 months.

Diagnosis rested on symptoms, serum thyroxine and TRAb, thyroid ultrasound, and orbital computed tomography. Input material: blood. The V gene is TRBV28, the J gene TRBJ2-5; 8 bases line up with TRBD1. This receptor was obtained from a middle-aged man with Graves' ophthalmopathy. CDR3 protein: CASSAPDREQETQYF. The CDR3 DNA follows: TGTGCCAGCAGTGCACCGGACAGGGAACAAGAGACCCAGTACTTC.